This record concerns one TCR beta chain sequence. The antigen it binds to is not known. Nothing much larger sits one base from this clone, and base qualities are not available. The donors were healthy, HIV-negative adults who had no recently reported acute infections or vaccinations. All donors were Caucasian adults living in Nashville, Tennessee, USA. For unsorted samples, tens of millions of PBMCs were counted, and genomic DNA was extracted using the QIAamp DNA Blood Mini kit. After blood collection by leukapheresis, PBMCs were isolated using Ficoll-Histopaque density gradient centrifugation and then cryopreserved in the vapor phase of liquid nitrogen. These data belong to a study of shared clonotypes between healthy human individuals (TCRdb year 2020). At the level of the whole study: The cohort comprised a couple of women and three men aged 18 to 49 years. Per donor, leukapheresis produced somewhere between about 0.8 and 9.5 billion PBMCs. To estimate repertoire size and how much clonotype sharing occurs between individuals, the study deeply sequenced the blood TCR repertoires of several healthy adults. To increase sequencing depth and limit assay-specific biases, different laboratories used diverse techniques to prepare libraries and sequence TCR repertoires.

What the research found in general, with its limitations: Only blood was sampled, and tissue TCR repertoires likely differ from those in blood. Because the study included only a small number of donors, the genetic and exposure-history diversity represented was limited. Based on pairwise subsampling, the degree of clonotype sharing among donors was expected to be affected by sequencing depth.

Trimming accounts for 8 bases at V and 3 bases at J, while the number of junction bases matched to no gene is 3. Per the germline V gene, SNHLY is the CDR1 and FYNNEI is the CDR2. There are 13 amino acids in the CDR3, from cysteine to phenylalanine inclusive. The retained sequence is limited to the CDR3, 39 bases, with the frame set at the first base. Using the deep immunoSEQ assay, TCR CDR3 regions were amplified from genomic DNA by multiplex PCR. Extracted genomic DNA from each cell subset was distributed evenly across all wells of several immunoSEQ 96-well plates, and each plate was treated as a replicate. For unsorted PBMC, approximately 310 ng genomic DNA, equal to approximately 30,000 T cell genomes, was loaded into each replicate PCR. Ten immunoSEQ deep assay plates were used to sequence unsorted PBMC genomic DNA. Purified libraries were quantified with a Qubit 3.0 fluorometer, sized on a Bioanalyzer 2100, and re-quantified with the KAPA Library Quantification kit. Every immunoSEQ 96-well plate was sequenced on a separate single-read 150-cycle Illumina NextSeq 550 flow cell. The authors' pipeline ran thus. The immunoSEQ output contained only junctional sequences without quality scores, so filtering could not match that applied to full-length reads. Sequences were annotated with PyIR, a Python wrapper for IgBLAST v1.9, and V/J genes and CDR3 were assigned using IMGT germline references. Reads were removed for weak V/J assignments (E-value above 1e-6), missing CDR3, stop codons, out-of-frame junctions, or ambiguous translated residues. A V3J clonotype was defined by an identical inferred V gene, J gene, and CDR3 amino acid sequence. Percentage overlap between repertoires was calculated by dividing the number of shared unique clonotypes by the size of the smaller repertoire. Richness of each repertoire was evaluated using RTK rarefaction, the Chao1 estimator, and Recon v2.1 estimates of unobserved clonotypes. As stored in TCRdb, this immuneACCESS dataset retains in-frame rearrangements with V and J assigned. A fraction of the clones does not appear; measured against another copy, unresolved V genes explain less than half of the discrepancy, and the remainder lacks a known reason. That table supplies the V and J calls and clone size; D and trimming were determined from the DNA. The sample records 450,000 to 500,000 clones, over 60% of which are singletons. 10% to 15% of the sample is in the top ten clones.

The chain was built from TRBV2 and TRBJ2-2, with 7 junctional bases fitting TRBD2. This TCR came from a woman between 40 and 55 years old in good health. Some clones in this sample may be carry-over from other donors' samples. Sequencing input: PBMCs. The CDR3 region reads CASEGGYTGELFF. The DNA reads TGTGCCAGCGAGGGAGGGTACACCGGGGAGCTGTTTTTT.